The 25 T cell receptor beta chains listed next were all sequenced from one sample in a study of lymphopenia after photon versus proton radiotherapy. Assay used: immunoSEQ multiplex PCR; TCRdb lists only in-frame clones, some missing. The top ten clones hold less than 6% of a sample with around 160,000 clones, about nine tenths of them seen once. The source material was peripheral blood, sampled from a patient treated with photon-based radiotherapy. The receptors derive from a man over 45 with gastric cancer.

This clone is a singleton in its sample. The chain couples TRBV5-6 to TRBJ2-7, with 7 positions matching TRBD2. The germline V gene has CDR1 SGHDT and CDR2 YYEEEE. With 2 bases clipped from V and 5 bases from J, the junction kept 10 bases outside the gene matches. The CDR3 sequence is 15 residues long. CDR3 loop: CASSFRSSGVDEQYF. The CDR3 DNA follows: TGTGCCAGCAGCTTTCGGTCCAGCGGGGTCGACGAGCAGTACTTC.

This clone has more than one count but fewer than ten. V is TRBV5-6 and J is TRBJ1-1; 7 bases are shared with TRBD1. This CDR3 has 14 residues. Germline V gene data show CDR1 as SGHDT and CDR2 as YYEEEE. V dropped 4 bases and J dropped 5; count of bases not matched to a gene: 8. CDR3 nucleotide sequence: TGTGCCAGCAGCCAGTTACAGGGGAGGACTGAAGCTTTCTTT. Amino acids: CASSQLQGRTEAFF.

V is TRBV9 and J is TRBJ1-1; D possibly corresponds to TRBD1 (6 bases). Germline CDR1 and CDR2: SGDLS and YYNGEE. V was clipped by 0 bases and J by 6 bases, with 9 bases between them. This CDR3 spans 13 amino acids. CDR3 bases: TGTGCCAGCAGCGTAGTCGAGGGGGCTGAAGCTTTCTTT. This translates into CASSVVEGAEAFF.

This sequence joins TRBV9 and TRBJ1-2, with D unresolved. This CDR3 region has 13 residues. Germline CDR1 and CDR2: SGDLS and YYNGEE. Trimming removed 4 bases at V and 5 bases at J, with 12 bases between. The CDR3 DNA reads TGTGCCAGCAGCCCTCCGGGTCTATATGGCTACACCTTC. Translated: CASSPPGLYGYTF.

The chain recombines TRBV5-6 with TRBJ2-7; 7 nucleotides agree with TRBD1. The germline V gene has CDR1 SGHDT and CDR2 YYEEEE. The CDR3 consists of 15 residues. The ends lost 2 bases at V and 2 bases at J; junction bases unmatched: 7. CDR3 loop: CASSLTHRGTYEQYF. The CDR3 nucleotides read TGTGCCAGCAGCTTAACCCACAGGGGTACCTACGAGCAGTACTTC.

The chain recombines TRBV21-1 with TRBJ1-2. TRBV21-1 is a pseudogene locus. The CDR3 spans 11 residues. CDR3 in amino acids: CASSKEYGYTF. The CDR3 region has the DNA TGTGCCAGCAGCAAAGAATATGGCTACACCTTC.

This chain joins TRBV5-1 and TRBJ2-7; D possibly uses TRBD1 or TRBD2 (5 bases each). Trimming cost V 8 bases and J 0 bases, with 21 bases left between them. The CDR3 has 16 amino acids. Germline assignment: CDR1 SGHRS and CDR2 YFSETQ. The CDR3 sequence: CASHPGLLFSSYEQYF. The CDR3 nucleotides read TGCGCCAGTCACCCGGGGCTCCTTTTTAGCTCCTACGAGCAGTACTTC. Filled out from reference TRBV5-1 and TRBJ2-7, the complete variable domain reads KAGVTQTPRYLIKTRGQQVTLSCSPISGHRSVSWYQQTPGQGLQFLFEYFSETQRNKGNFPGRFSGRQFSNSRSEMNVSTLELGDSALYLCASHPGLLFSSYEQYFGPGTRLTVT.

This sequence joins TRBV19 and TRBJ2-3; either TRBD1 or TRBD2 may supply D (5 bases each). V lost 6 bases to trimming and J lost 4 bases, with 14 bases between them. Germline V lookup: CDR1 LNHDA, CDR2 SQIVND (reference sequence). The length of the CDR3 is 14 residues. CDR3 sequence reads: CASSAGSDADTQYF. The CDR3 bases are TGTGCCAGTAGCGCAGGGAGTGATGCAGATACGCAGTATTTT.

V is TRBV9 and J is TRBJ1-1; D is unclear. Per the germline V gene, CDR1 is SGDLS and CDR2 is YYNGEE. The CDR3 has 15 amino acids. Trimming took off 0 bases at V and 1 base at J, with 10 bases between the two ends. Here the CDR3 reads CASSVGITQNTEAFF. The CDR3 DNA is TGTGCCAGCAGCGTAGGAATAACCCAGAACACTGAAGCTTTCTTT.

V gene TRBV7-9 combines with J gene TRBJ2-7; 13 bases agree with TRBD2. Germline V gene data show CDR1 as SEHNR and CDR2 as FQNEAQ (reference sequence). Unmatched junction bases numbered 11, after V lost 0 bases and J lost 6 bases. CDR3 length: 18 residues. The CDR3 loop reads CASSLAQGLAGTRGEQYF. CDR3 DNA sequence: TGTGCCAGCAGCTTAGCGCAGGGACTAGCGGGAACCAGGGGCGAGCAGTACTTC.

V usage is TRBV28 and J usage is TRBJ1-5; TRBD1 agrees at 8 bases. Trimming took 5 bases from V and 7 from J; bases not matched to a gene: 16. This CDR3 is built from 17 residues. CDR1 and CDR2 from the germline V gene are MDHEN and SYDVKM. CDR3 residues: CASSTTNRTGRNQPQHF. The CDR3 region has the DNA TGTGCCAGCAGTACGACAAACCGGACAGGGCGGAACCAGCCCCAGCATTTT.

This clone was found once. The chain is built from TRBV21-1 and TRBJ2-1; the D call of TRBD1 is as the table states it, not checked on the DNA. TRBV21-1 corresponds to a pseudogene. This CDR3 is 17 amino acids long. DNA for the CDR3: TGTGCCAGCAGCCCTGGCCCCCGGGACAGGGTGTACAATGAGCAGTTCTTC. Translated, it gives CASSPGPRDRVYNEQFF.

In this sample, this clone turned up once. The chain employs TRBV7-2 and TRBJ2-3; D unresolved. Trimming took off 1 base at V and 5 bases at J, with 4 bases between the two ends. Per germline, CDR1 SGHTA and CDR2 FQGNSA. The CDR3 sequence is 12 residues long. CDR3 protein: CASSLVVDTQYF. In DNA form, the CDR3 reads TGTGCCAGCAGCTTAGTTGTAGATACGCAGTATTTT.

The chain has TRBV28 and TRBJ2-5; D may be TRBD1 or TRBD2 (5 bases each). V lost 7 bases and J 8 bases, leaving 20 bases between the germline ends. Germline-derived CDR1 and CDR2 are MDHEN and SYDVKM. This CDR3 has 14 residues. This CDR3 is CASKFKFGTATQYF. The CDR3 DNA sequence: TGTGCCAGCAAATTTAAGTTCGGGACCGCCACCCAGTACTTC.

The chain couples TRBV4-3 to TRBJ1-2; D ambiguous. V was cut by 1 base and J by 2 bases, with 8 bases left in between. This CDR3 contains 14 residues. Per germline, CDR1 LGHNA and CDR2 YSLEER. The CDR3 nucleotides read TGCGCCAGCAGCCAAGGAACCGGGAACTATGGCTACACCTTC. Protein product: CASSQGTGNYGYTF.

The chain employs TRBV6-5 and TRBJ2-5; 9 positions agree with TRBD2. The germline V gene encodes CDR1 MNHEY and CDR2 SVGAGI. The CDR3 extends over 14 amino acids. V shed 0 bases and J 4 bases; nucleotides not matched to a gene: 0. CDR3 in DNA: TGTGCCAGCAGTTACTCTAGCGGGAGAGAGACCCAGTACTTC. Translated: CASSYSSGRETQYF.

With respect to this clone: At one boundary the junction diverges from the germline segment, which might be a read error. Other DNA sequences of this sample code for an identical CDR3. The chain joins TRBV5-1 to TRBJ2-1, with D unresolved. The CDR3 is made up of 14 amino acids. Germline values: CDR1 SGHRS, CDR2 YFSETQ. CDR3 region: CASSLESSYNEQFF. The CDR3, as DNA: TGCGCCAGCAGTTTGGAGAGCTCCTACAATGAGCAGTTCTTC.

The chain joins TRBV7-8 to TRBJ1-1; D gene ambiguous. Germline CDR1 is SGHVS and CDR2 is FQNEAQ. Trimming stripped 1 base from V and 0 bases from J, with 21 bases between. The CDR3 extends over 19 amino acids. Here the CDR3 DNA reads TGTGCCAGCAGCTTAGTCTGGTGGCGGACCAGCGATATGAACACTGAAGCTTTCTTT. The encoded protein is CASSLVWWRTSDMNTEAFF. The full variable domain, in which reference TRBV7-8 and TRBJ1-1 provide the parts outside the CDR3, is GAGVSQSPRYKVAKRGQDVALRCDPISGHVSLFWYQQALGQGPEFLTYFQNEAQLDKSGLPSDRFFAERPEGSVSTLKIQRTQQEDSAVYLCASSLVWWRTSDMNTEAFFGQGTRLTVV.

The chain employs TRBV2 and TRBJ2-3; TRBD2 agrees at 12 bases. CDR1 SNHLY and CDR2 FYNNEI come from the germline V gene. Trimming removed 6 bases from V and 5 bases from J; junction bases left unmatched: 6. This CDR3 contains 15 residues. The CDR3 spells CASSPRGLAGDTQYF. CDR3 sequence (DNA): TGTGCCAGCAGCCCTCGGGGACTAGCGGGAGATACGCAGTATTTT.

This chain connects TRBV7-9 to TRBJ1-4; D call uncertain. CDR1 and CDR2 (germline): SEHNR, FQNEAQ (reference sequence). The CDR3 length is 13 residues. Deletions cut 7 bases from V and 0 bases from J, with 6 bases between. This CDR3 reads CASIQTTNEKLFF. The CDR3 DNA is TGTGCCAGCATCCAGACAACTAATGAAAAACTGTTTTTT.

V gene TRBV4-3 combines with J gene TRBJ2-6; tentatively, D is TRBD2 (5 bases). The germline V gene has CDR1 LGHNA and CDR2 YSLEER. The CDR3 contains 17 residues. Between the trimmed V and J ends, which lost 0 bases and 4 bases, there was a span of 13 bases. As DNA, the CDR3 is TGCGCCAGCAGCCAAGATCGGGGTAATTGGGGGGCCAACGTCCTGACTTTC. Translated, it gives CASSQDRGNWGANVLTF.

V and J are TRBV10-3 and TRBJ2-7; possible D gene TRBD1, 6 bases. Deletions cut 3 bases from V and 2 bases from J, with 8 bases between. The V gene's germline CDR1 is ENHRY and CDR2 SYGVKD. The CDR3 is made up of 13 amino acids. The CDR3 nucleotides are TGTGCCATCAGTGAACGGGACACCTACGAGCAGTACTTC. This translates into CAISERDTYEQYF.

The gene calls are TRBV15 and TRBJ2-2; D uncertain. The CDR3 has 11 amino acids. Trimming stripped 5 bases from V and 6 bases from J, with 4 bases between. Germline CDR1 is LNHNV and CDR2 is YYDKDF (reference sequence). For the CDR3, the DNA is TGTGCCACCAGCGGCTCCGGGGAGCTGTTTTTT. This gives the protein CATSGSGELFF.

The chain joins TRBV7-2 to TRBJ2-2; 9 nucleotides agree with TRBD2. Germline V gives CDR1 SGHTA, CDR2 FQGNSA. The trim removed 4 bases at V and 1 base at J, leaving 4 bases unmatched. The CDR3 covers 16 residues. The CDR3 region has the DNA TGTGCCAGCAGCTCCGCTAGCGGGGTGAACACCGGGGAGCTGTTTTTT. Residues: CASSSASGVNTGELFF.

The CDR3 loop is CASSNGTGGRQYF. The CDR3 bases are TGTGCCAGCAGCAACGGGACAGGGGGCCGGCAGTACTTC. The chain recombines TRBV7-3 with TRBJ2-7; 12 bases agree with TRBD1. Trimming cost V 5 bases and J 9 bases; bases outside gene matches: 5. The CDR3 loop spans 13 amino acids. In germline, CDR1 is SGHTA, CDR2 FQGTGA.